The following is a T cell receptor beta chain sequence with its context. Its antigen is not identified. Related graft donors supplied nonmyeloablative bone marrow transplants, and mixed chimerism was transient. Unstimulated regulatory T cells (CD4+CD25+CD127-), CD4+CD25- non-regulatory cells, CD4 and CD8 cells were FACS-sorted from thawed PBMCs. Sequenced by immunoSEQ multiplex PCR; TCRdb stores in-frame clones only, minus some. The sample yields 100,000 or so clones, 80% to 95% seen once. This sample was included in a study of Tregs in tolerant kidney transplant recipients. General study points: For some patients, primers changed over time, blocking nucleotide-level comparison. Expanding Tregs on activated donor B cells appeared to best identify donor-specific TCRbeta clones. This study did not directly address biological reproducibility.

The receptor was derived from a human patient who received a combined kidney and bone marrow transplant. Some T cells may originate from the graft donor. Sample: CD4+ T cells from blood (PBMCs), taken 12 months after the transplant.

CDR3 residues: CASSQDVLAGDLKPQETQYF. In DNA form, the CDR3 reads TGCGCCAGCAGCCAAGATGTACTAGCGGGGGACCTAAAACCCCAAGAGACCCAGTACTTC. This rearrangement joins TRBV4-1 to TRBJ2-5; 11 nucleotides align to TRBD2. The CDR3 runs 20 residues. With 0 bases clipped from V and 1 base from J, the junction kept 13 bases outside the gene matches. The germline CDR1 and CDR2 sequences are MGHRA and YSYEKL.